The text below deals with one T cell receptor (beta chain). Its antigen is unknown. This entry is derived from a study of T cell responses to AZD1222 COVID-19 vaccine. This table comes from immunoSEQ multiplex PCR, and its TCRdb copy is limited to in-frame clones, with some not included. The sample holds 140,000 to 150,000 clones, approximately 90% seen once. The CDR3 is 18 residues long. Germline V gives CDR1 SGHDT, CDR2 YYEEEE. J was trimmed by 2 bases and V by 1 base; bases with no gene match: 13. Findings and caveats of the study: Receipt of two AZD1222 doses was followed by a rise in Spike-specific TCR breadth and depth. Of the AZD1222 recipients, only 5 or 6 were seropositive at baseline. Vaccine-associated CD4 TCRs spanned spike, dominant at 160-218 and 743-854. There were mostly white British donors and more females than males, and clonal diversity was possibly underestimated.

The sequence was collected from an adult who received the AZD1222 COVID-19 vaccine. The chain combines TRBV5-6 with TRBJ1-2; 8 positions agree with TRBD1. The specimen was peripheral blood, collected 28 days after the second AZD1222 dose. Here the CDR3 reads CASSLRNRGSLWNYGYTF. As DNA, the CDR3 is TGTGCCAGCAGCTTGAGGAACAGGGGGTCGTTGTGGAACTATGGCTACACCTTC.